These 30 T cell receptor beta chains share one sample of origin, sequenced in a study of CD4 T cells in relation to SARS-CoV-2 and coronaviruses. CD4+ T cells from unexposed donors were obtained before the COVID-19 pandemic (2011-2018). Isolation of CD4+ T cells took place after nine to ten days in culture. Their target antigens are unknown. TCRdb's table, derived via immunoSEQ multiplex PCR, lists solely in-frame clones and lacks some. The sample has some 29,000 clones, 60% to 80% seen once. Material for sequencing was CD4+ T cells from PBMCs, cultured in vitro. The receptors come from a human donor in good health.

V usage is TRBV5-1 and J usage is TRBJ2-3; no clear D. The CDR3 length is 15 residues. Trimming pared 0 bases from V and 5 bases from J, leaving 13 bases between. Germline CDR1 and CDR2: SGHRS and YFSETQ. This CDR3 reads CASSLDMGLGDTQYF. In DNA form, the CDR3 reads TGCGCCAGCAGCTTGGACATGGGTTTGGGAGATACGCAGTATTTT.

This sequence joins TRBV7-9 and TRBJ1-6; no definite D call. CDR1 is SEHNR, CDR2 FQNEAQ, per germline (reference sequence). The CDR3 runs 12 residues. V was shortened by 1 base and J by 13 bases, with 8 bases between the two germline ends. The CDR3 DNA reads as TGTGCCAGCAGCTTAGAGGCCCCCCCCCTCCACTTT. This translates into CASSLEAPPLHF. Filled out from reference TRBV7-9 and TRBJ1-6, the complete variable domain reads DTGVSQNPRHKITKRGQNVTFRCDPISEHNRLYWYRQTLGQGPEFLTYFQNEAQLEKSRLLSDRFSAERPKGSFSTLEIQRTEQGDSAMYLCASSLEAPPLHFGNGTRLTVT.

The chain links TRBV7-2 to TRBJ2-3; TRBD2 aligns across 13 bases. Germline lookup yields CDR1 SGHTA and CDR2 FQGNSA. This CDR3 comprises 14 residues. Unmatched junction bases numbered 7, after V lost 5 bases and J lost 11 bases. The chain's CDR3 is CASSPMTSGRMQYF. DNA of the CDR3: TGTGCCAGCAGCCCAATGACTAGCGGGAGGATGCAGTATTTT.

The rearrangement joins TRBV12-3 or TRBV12-4 to TRBJ2-7, with TRBD1 as a possible D gene (6 bases). V lost 3 bases and J 6 bases, leaving 6 bases between the germline ends. CDR3 length equals 11 residues. The CDR3 is CASSFRGEQYF. The DNA of the CDR3 is TGTGCCAGCAGTTTCAGGGGCGAGCAGTACTTC.

The J gene is TRBJ2-1, the V gene TRBV9; TRBD2 agrees at 7 bases. Germline-derived CDR1 and CDR2 are SGDLS and YYNGEE. The CDR3 spans 15 residues. V lost 4 bases to trimming and J lost 2 bases; unmatched junction nucleotides: 6. CDR3 nucleotides: TGTGCCAGCAGCCCTAGCGGAGCGACCTACAATGAGCAGTTCTTC. Translated: CASSPSGATYNEQFF.

The chain joins TRBV10-2 to TRBJ1-4, with TRBD1 identical over 8 bases. CDR3 size: 12 residues. Germline lookup yields CDR1 WSHSY and CDR2 SAAADI. The J segment lost 4 bases and the V segment lost 11 bases, leaving 3 bases of the junction unmatched. The CDR3 DNA reads as TGCGCCGTGACAGGGGATAATGAAAAACTGTTTTTT. This codes for CAVTGDNEKLFF.

This clone was observed once. The rearrangement links TRBV7-9 to TRBJ2-7; D possibly corresponds to TRBD1 (5 bases). Germline V lookup: CDR1 SEHNR, CDR2 FQNEAQ (reference sequence). This CDR3 contains 13 residues. V was cut by 5 bases and J by 4 bases, with 12 bases left in between. The CDR3 DNA sequence: TGTGCCAGCAGCAGACCGACAGCGTACGAGCAGTACTTC. Its protein product is CASSRPTAYEQYF. Full variable domain (outside the CDR3, taken from reference TRBV7-9 and TRBJ2-7): DTGVSQNPRHKITKRGQNVTFRCDPISEHNRLYWYRQTLGQGPEFLTYFQNEAQLEKSRLLSDRFSAERPKGSFSTLEIQRTEQGDSAMYLCASSRPTAYEQYFGPGTRLTVT.

The gene calls are TRBV19 and TRBJ2-3, with 12 bases identical to TRBD2. The CDR3 totals 16 residues. V was clipped by 3 bases and J by 1 base; unmatched bases: 2. CDR1 and CDR2 (germline): LNHDA, SQIVND (reference sequence). As DNA, the CDR3 is TGTGCCAGTAGTATGACTAGCGGGGGCCGCACAGATACGCAGTATTTT. Encoded protein: CASSMTSGGRTDTQYF.

The J gene is TRBJ2-7, the V gene TRBV4-1; TRBD2 agrees at 10 bases. After removal of 5 bases from V and 6 bases from J, the junction contained 10 bases not matched to a gene. The length of the CDR3 is 15 residues. CDR1 is MGHRA and CDR2 is YSYEKL in the germline V gene. The CDR3 reads CASSWASGRGGEQYF. CDR3 bases: TGCGCCAGCAGCTGGGCTAGCGGGAGAGGGGGCGAGCAGTACTTC.

The chain links TRBV5-1 to TRBJ1-1; possible D gene TRBD1, 5 bases. Germline CDR1 reads SGHRS; CDR2 reads YFSETQ. V was cut by 0 bases and J by 4 bases, with 7 bases left in between. The CDR3 loop spans 13 amino acids. CDR3 residues: CASSLGGGTEAFF. DNA for the CDR3: TGCGCCAGCAGCTTGGGGGGCGGCACTGAAGCTTTCTTT.

The rearrangement uses TRBV7-2 and TRBJ2-2; 8 bases line up with TRBD2. Trimming at V came to 2 bases and at J to 5 bases, leaving 10 bases not matched to a gene. Per the germline V gene, CDR1 is SGHTA and CDR2 is FQGNSA. The CDR3 is 17 residues long. The CDR3 DNA is TGTGCCAGCAGCTTAAAAGCGGGGGCCGCGAGGACCGGGGAGCTGTTTTTT. The encoded protein is CASSLKAGAARTGELFF.

This clone has just a few counts. This CDR3 reads CAISGGDSRRSEQYF. CDR3 DNA sequence: TGTGCCATCAGTGGAGGGGACTCTCGACGGAGTGAGCAGTACTTC. This chain uses TRBV10-3 with TRBJ2-7; D possibly corresponds to TRBD2 (6 bases). Germline V CDR1 and CDR2: ENHRY, SYGVKD. The CDR3 has 15 residues. V lost 4 bases to trimming and J lost 7 bases, with 20 bases between them.

V gene TRBV19 combines with J gene TRBJ1-1, with 7 bases that match TRBD1. Germline loops: CDR1 LNHDA, CDR2 SQIVND (reference sequence). V trimming: 8 bases; J trimming: 0 bases; junction bases outside the gene matches: 12. The length of the CDR3 is 16 residues. DNA for the CDR3: TGTGCCAGTCGAGGGGGCGTCTGGGGAATGAACACTGAAGCTTTCTTT. It specifies CASRGGVWGMNTEAFF.

The V and J genes are TRBV6-5 and TRBJ2-2; D gene unclear. Trimming removed 8 bases at V and 1 base at J, with 11 bases between. The germline CDR1 and CDR2 sequences are MNHEY and SVGAGI. The CDR3 is 14 amino acids. CDR3 DNA sequence: TGTGCCAGCGCCGCTCCGGGGAACACCGGGGAGCTGTTTTTT. This encodes CASAAPGNTGELFF.

The chain is built from TRBV4-1 and TRBJ2-3, with D unclear. V was clipped by 0 bases and J by 4 bases, with 11 bases between them. The germline gives CDR1 MGHRA, CDR2 YSYEKL. The CDR3 extends over 15 amino acids. The CDR3 DNA reads as TGCGCCAGCAGCCAAGATTCTCATCGGTCAGATACGCAGTATTTT. Amino acids: CASSQDSHRSDTQYF.

The CDR3 here is CASRGQARLETQYF. In DNA form, the CDR3 reads TGTGCCAGCAGGGGACAGGCCCGGTTAGAGACCCAGTACTTC. The rearrangement uses TRBV28 and TRBJ2-5; 8 nucleotides align to TRBD1. The germline CDR1 and CDR2 sequences are MDHEN and SYDVKM. The junction had 7 bases not matched to a gene; V was cut back by 6 bases and J by 4 bases. This CDR3 spans 14 amino acids.

CDR3 DNA: TGTGCCAGCAGTAAGTACAATGAGCAGTTCTTC. It translates to CASSKYNEQFF. This chain links TRBV2 with TRBJ2-1, with D unclear. The CDR3 length is 11 residues. Looked up from germline, CDR1 is SNHLY and CDR2 is FYNNEI. V was clipped by 5 bases and J by 4 bases, with 3 bases between them.

The chain is built from TRBV27 and TRBJ2-7; 11 nucleotides line up with TRBD2. V lost 3 bases, J lost 4 bases, and 8 bases stayed unmatched. The CDR3 is 16 amino acids. Germline V gives CDR1 MNHEY, CDR2 SMNVEV (reference sequence). CDR3 sequence: CASSFSGTSGRYEQYF. CDR3 in DNA: TGTGCCAGCAGTTTCTCCGGGACTAGCGGAAGATACGAGCAGTACTTC.

This clone came up a few times. The rearrangement joins TRBV5-5 to TRBJ2-2; TRBD2 matches 9 bases. The CDR3 covers 16 residues. Germline loops: CDR1 SGHKS, CDR2 YYEKEE (reference sequence). With 2 bases clipped from V and 9 bases from J, the junction kept 11 bases outside the gene matches. The CDR3 reads CASSLMGGGDFRELFF. Written as DNA, the CDR3 is TGTGCCAGCAGCTTAATGGGCGGGGGGGACTTCAGGGAGCTGTTTTTT.

CDR3 bases: TGTGCCAGCAGCTCAACGACAGGGATCTACGAGCAGTACTTC. Protein: CASSSTTGIYEQYF. V and J are TRBV7-9 and TRBJ2-7; 7 bases are shared with TRBD1. This CDR3 spans 14 amino acids. The V segment lost 4 bases and the J segment 3 bases; nucleotides outside the gene matches: 6. The germline gives CDR1 SEHNR, CDR2 FQNEAQ (reference sequence).

For the CDR3, the DNA is TGTGCCAGCAGTAATAGCAGGGGGGATTCACCCCTCCACTTT. It encodes CASSNSRGDSPLHF. The rearrangement joins TRBV6-2 or TRBV6-3 to TRBJ1-6, with TRBD1 matching 7 bases. After removal of 5 bases from V and 8 bases from J, the junction contained 6 bases not matched to a gene. The V gene's germline CDR1 is MNHEY and CDR2 SVGEGT. This CDR3 has 14 amino acids.

Only a few counts were recorded for this clone. This chain joins TRBV7-8 and TRBJ1-3; unclear D gene. This CDR3 has 13 residues. Germline assignment: CDR1 SGHVS and CDR2 FQNEAQ. The V and J ends lost 3 bases and 2 bases respectively, with 5 bases between them. CDR3 nucleotide sequence: TGTGCCAGCAGCTTGCCCCCTGGAAACACCATATATTTT. It yields the protein CASSLPPGNTIYF.

This clone was detected only once. The rearrangement links TRBV19 to TRBJ2-3; 7 positions agree with TRBD1. V lost 0 bases and J lost 5; bases outside the gene matches: 14. The V gene's germline CDR1 is LNHDA and CDR2 SQIVND (reference sequence). The CDR3 has 18 amino acids. The CDR3 protein is CASSIDRARAGGKDTQYF. The CDR3 DNA follows: TGTGCCAGTAGTATAGATCGGGCCCGGGCAGGGGGTAAAGATACGCAGTATTTT.

V is TRBV7-2 and J is TRBJ1-1, with D perhaps TRBD1 (5 bases). Germline V gene sequence: CDR1 SGHTA, CDR2 FQGNSA. V was clipped by 4 bases and J by 0 bases, with 12 bases between them. The CDR3 is made up of 15 amino acids. The CDR3 is CASSSGAGMNTEAFF. CDR3 nucleotide sequence: TGTGCCAGCAGCTCTGGGGCGGGGATGAACACTGAAGCTTTCTTT.

The chain links TRBV19 to TRBJ2-1; 7 nucleotides align to TRBD2. Trimming at V came to 5 bases and at J to 7 bases, leaving 11 bases not matched to a gene. Germline V gene sequence: CDR1 LNHDA, CDR2 SQIVND (reference sequence). The CDR3 is 15 residues long. The CDR3 bases are TGTGCCAGTAGTCGCCCGGCTGGGACTATGAATGAGCAGTTCTTC. Encoded protein: CASSRPAGTMNEQFF.

The chain is built from TRBV5-5 and TRBJ2-7, with D perhaps given as TRBD1 or TRBD2 (5 bases each). V gave up 4 bases and J gave up 5 bases, with 22 bases separating them. CDR1 is SGHKS, CDR2 YYEKEE, per germline (reference sequence). The CDR3 loop spans 16 amino acids. DNA of the CDR3: TGTGCCAGCAGCCGAACCCCCGGGACCTCTTTCAACGAGCAGTACTTC. It is translated as CASSRTPGTSFNEQYF.

This rearrangement joins TRBV2 to TRBJ1-2, with D possibly TRBD1 on 5 matching bases. Per the germline V gene, CDR1 is SNHLY and CDR2 is FYNNEI. The CDR3 is made up of 14 amino acids. V lost 6 bases to trimming and J lost 2 bases, with 13 bases between them. CDR3 region: CASRSAGGNYGYTF. CDR3 DNA sequence: TGTGCCAGCAGATCGGCGGGGGGAAACTATGGCTACACCTTC.

This sequence joins TRBV7-2 and TRBJ2-7, with TRBD2 identical over 8 bases. After removal of 0 bases from V and 2 bases from J, the junction contained 3 bases not matched to a gene. Germline CDR1 and CDR2: SGHTA and FQGNSA. This CDR3 contains 15 residues. The DNA for the CDR3 is TGTGCCAGCAGCTTAGCCAGCGGGAGCACCTACGAGCAGTACTTC. The encoded protein is CASSLASGSTYEQYF.

The chain recombines TRBV4-1 with TRBJ2-6; D remains ambiguous. Trimming shortened V by 4 bases and J by 1 base, and 2 bases separated the two germline ends. This CDR3 region has 13 residues. Germline loops: CDR1 MGHRA, CDR2 YSYEKL. CDR3: CASSPSGANVLTF. Here the CDR3 DNA reads TGCGCCAGCAGCCCATCTGGGGCCAACGTCCTGACTTTC.

This clone was counted a single time. The chain joins TRBV6-2 or TRBV6-3 to TRBJ2-7, with a possible D match to TRBD2 (7 bases). The germline V gene encodes CDR1 MNHEY and CDR2 SVGEGT. The CDR3 is 15 residues long. Trimming took off 0 bases at V and 7 bases at J, with 16 bases between the two ends. CDR3 bases: TGTGCCAGCAGTTACTCGAGGCAGGGAGGGGGAGAGCAGTACTTC. It encodes CASSYSRQGGGEQYF.